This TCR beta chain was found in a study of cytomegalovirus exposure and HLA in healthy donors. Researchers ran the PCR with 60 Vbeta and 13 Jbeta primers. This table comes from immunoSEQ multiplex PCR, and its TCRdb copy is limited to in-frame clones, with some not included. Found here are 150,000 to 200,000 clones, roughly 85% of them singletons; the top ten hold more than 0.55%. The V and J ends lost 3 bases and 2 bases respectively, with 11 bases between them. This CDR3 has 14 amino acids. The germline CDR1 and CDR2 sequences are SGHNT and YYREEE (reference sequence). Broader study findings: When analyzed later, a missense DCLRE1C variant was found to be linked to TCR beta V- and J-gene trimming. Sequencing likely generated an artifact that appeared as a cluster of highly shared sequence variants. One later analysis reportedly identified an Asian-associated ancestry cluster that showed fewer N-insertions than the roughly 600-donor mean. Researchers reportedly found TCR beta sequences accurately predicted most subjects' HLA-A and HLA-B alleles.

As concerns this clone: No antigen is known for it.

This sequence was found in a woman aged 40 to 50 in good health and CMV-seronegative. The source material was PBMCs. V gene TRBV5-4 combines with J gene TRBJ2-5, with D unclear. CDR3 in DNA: TGTGCCAGCAGCTACCGACACGAGCAAGAGACCCAGTACTTC. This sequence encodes CASSYRHEQETQYF.